This record covers a single T cell receptor (beta chain). Its antigen is not known. This sample was included in a study of a mutant IDH1 vaccine in newly diagnosed glioma. Study-wide context: Vaccination started 4-6 weeks after radiotherapy alone, or with temozolomide cycles. Study outcomes and limitations: Immune responses arising from the vaccine appeared in approximately 93% of patients. Apparently unrelated to pseudoprogression were changes in the top peripheral T cell clonotypes.

Sequencing was performed with immunoSEQ multiplex PCR; in TCRdb, only in-frame clones are kept and a portion is missing. The sample yields about 41,000 clones, 80% to 90% seen once. Trimming removed 4 bases from V and 4 bases from J; junction bases left unmatched: 6. Germline V lookup: CDR1 SQVTM, CDR2 ANQGSEA. The CDR3 runs 14 residues. The time point: week 35, safety follow-up. Alongside topical imiquimod, each dose of vaccine comprised 300 ug of mutant IDH1 20-mer peptide. The clonotype originates from a man aged 40-50 years with glioma. The specimen was PBMCs, collected from a glioma patient whose treatment included an IDH1 peptide vaccine. The V gene is TRBV29-1, the J gene TRBJ1-1; 10 positions agree with TRBD1. The CDR3 sequence is CSVAPDRGGTEAFF. The DNA for the CDR3 is TGCAGCGTTGCCCCGGACAGGGGGGGCACTGAAGCTTTCTTT. Based on the CDR3 plus reference TRBV29-1 and TRBJ1-1, the full variable domain is SAVISQKPSRDICQRGTSLTIQCQVDSQVTMMFWYRQQPGQSLTLIATANQGSEATYESGFVIDKFPISRPNLTFSTLTVSNMSPEDSSIYLCSVAPDRGGTEAFFGQGTRLTVV.